Listed below are T cell receptor beta chains from one sample, sequenced in a study of blood T cells in healthy people across ages. TCRdb used MiXCR to reprocess the 5' RACE reads, holding one entry per CDR3 protein. Here the sample spans about 1,600,000 distinct CDR3 sequences, approximately 42% being singletons. Material for sequencing was blood. These receptors all stem from a woman under 30 in good health. The CDR3 runs from the conserved cysteine through the conserved F or W. A D gene is named only where the DNA matches it firmly. Rows may omit the clone size; those that give it use once, few, many or a size class.

V	D	J	size	CDR3	DNA
TRBV6-6	TRBD2	TRBJ2-3	few	CASRESGRGADTQYF	TGTGCCAGCAGGGAGAGCGGGAGAGGTGCAGATACGCAGTATTTT
TRBV3-1	TRBD2	TRBJ2-7	-	CASSPLLGGTEQYF	TGTGCCAGCAGCCCGCTCCTGGGAGGGACCGAGCAGTACTTC
TRBV2	-	TRBJ2-3	-	CASKGWDTQYF	TGTGCCAGCAAGGGTTGGGATACGCAGTATTTT
TRBV6-5	TRBD1	TRBJ1-2	-	CASRGQRLRTNYGYTF	TGTGCCAGCAGGGGACAGAGGCTTCGTACTAACTATGGCTACACCTTC
TRBV12-3/TRBV12-4	TRBD1	TRBJ1-5	-	CASSSGTGYSNQPQHF	TGTGCCAGCAGTTCAGGGACAGGGTATAGCAATCAGCCCCAGCATTTT
TRBV2	TRBD1	TRBJ2-7	-	CASKGQYSSYEQYF	TGTGCCAGCAAGGGACAGTACAGCTCCTACGAGCAGTACTTC
TRBV21-1	-	TRBJ1-5	-	CASSKAADGGNQPQHF	TGTGCCAGCAGCAAAGCGGCTGACGGAGGGAATCAGCCCCAGCATTTT
TRBV29-1	-	TRBJ2-5	few	CSGGFGAAEETQYF	TGCAGCGGCGGCTTCGGAGCGGCGGAGGAGACCCAGTACTTC
TRBV7-9	-	TRBJ1-2	-	CASSSNNPTDYGYTF	TGTGCCAGCAGCTCCAATAATCCGACGGACTATGGCTACACCTTC
TRBV5-1	-	TRBJ2-1	-	CASERTSSHNEQFF	TGCGCCAGCGAGCGTACGAGCTCCCACAATGAGCAGTTCTTC
TRBV7-3	TRBD2	TRBJ2-1	-	CASSLWAAGGLGEQFF	TGTGCCAGCAGCTTATGGGCAGCGGGGGGGCTGGGTGAGCAGTTCTTC
TRBV7-9	TRBD2	TRBJ2-2	-	CARGGTSESGELFF	TGTGCCAGGGGAGGGACTAGCGAGTCCGGGGAGCTGTTTTTT
TRBV6-1	-	TRBJ1-2	few	CASSRTDYYGYTF	TGTGCCAGCAGCCGGACAGACTACTATGGCTACACCTTC
TRBV20-1	-	TRBJ2-7	-	CSARDPGGHTYEQYF	TGCAGTGCTAGAGATCCGGGGGGCCACACCTACGAGCAGTACTTC